This T cell receptor (beta chain) was observed in a study of early T cells in non-severe SARS-CoV-2 infection. Study-level information: Unsorted whole blood bulk RNA was sequenced, with unpaired chains. The study, taken as a whole, reports: CD4 and private specificities were missed by VDJdb matching, which favored anti-spike CD8 responses.

V gave up 4 bases and J gave up 1 base, with 15 bases separating them. The V gene's germline CDR1 is ENHRY and CDR2 SYGVKD. This CDR3 spans 16 amino acids. TCRdb called the 5' RACE reads again in MiXCR, with one record for every CDR3 protein. There are tens of thousands of distinct CDR3 sequences in the sample; less than 8.5% occur only once, and approximately 4.5% lies in the top ten. This clonotype was detected ten times or more. Its cognate antigen is unknown. This clonotype originated in an adult who was a healthcare worker with PCR-confirmed SARS-CoV-2 infection or an uninfected control (not recorded which). The J gene is TRBJ2-3, the V gene TRBV10-3, with D unresolved. Source material: whole blood. The CDR3 loop reads CAISAGSVTRTDTQYF. For the CDR3, the DNA is TGTGCCATCAGTGCTGGGTCGGTGACCCGCACAGATACGCAGTATTTT.